This T cell receptor (beta chain) was sequenced in a study of radiotherapy plus CTLA-4 blockade in lung cancer. Overall study findings and caveats: After radiotherapy and ipilimumab, tumor-derived clones expanded in peripheral blood. Reports state that early shifts in blood T cell clones, with interferon-beta, best predicted response.

V lost 2 bases, J lost 6 bases, and 17 bases lay in between. This CDR3 contains 15 residues. In germline, CDR1 is SGHAT, CDR2 FQDESV (reference sequence). Repertoires were generated with immunoSEQ multiplex PCR, while TCRdb's copy carries only in-frame clones and drops some. Of roughly 80,000 clones in the sample, 60% to 85% were seen once. As for this clone: Its specificity is not known.

The chain employs TRBV11-1 and TRBJ2-7; tentatively, D is TRBD2 (6 bases). This receptor was taken from a human donor with non-small cell lung cancer who had a partial response to radiotherapy plus ipilimumab. Some clones in this sample may be carry-over from other donors' samples. The sequenced sample was peripheral blood, obtained from a patient treated with radiotherapy plus ipilimumab. The CDR3 DNA sequence: TGTGCCAGCAGCTTAAGTGGTGGAGGGGCGGCCGAGCAGTACTTC. It yields the protein CASSLSGGGAAEQYF.